The 15 T cell receptor beta chains below come from one sample, sequenced in a study of T cells in Graves' hyperthyroidism and ophthalmopathy. What was amplified from RNA transcripts were TCR beta CDR3 regions. In the first-round RT-PCR of the TCR CDR3, the HTBI primer set was used. TCRdb recomputed calls from the multiplex PCR reads with MiXCR, one row per CDR3 protein. The table records 500,000 or so distinct CDR3 sequences, over 15% of them present only once. Input material: blood. These receptors were collected from a woman between 18 and 29 years old with Graves' ophthalmopathy.

This clonotype was picked up many times. This rearrangement joins TRBV3-1 to TRBJ2-1; 8 positions match TRBD2. Germline CDR1 LGHDT, CDR2 YNNKEL (reference sequence). J was trimmed by 8 bases and V by 4 bases; bases with no gene match: 10. This CDR3 comprises 15 residues. CDR3 region: CASSLSSGGRDEQFF. In DNA, the CDR3 is TGTGCCAGCAGCCTTTCCAGCGGGGGTCGGGATGAGCAGTTCTTC.

This clonotype was picked up many times. The rearrangement uses TRBV7-8 and TRBJ2-1; the D gene is possibly TRBD1 (5 bases). V was clipped by 4 bases and J by 1 base, with 14 bases between them. The V gene's germline CDR1 is SGHVS and CDR2 FQNEAQ. The CDR3 spans 16 residues. The CDR3 DNA follows: TGTGCCAGCAGCTGGAGTACTTCAGGGTCCTACAATGAGCAGTTCTTC. Encoded protein: CASSWSTSGSYNEQFF.

There are a few counts of this clonotype. V is TRBV18 and J is TRBJ2-3, with 10 bases matching TRBD2. V was clipped by 2 bases and J by 0 bases; unmatched bases: 5. This CDR3 comprises 17 residues. Germline CDR1 is KGHSH and CDR2 is LQKENI. Here the CDR3 reads CASSPNEAGGSTDTQYF. The CDR3 bases are TGTGCCAGCTCACCAAACGAAGCGGGAGGGAGCACAGATACGCAGTATTTT.

This clonotype showed up just a few times. The genes are TRBV19 and TRBJ2-1; 10 bases agree with TRBD2. Germline-derived CDR1 and CDR2 are LNHDA and SQIVND (reference sequence). The V and J ends lost 9 bases and 3 bases, in that order; junction bases with no gene match: 8. The CDR3 is 15 residues long. The CDR3 region is CASTSLAGVYNEQFF. The CDR3 nucleotides are TGTGCCAGCACCAGTCTAGCGGGGGTCTACAATGAGCAGTTCTTC.

The V call is TRBV7-8, the J call TRBJ2-2; D possibly corresponds to TRBD1 (5 bases). Between the trimmed V and J ends, which lost 1 base and 5 bases, there was a span of 11 bases. Germline V gene sequence: CDR1 SGHVS, CDR2 FQNEAQ. The CDR3 runs 15 residues. The CDR3 reads CASSLDQAGTGELFF. In DNA, the CDR3 is TGTGCCAGCAGCTTAGATCAAGCAGGGACCGGGGAGCTGTTTTTT.

This clonotype was observed a few times. The chain employs TRBV20-1 and TRBJ2-7; 10 bases match TRBD2. In germline, CDR1 is DFQATT, CDR2 SNEGSKA (reference sequence). CDR3 size: 17 residues. CDR3 bases: TGCACCAGACCCCGGCTAGCGGGAGTGATGGTACTGGTCGAGCAGTACTTC. Translated: CTRPRLAGVMVLVEQYF.

This clonotype was found many times. This rearrangement joins TRBV24-1 to TRBJ2-1; the match to TRBD1 covers 9 bases. J was trimmed by 3 bases and V by 5 bases; bases with no gene match: 4. The CDR3 is 15 amino acids. Germline values: CDR1 KGHDR, CDR2 SFDVKD. The CDR3 sequence: CATSGPGQGYNEQFF. CDR3 sequence (DNA): TGTGCCACCAGTGGACCGGGACAGGGCTACAATGAGCAGTTCTTC.

This clonotype was seen at least ten times. Here the CDR3 reads CASSLGVHNEQFF. The CDR3 DNA is TGTGCCAGCAGCTTGGGTGTCCACAATGAGCAGTTCTTC. This chain joins TRBV7-3 and TRBJ2-1; unclear D gene. The CDR3 totals 13 residues. V dropped 3 bases and J dropped 5 bases, with 8 bases sitting between them. The germline gives CDR1 SGHTA, CDR2 FQGTGA.

This clonotype occurred many times. The chain carries TRBV27 and TRBJ1-1; D is undetermined. There are 15 residues in the CDR3. Germline loops: CDR1 MNHEY, CDR2 SMNVEV (reference sequence). V lost 3 bases to trimming and J lost 4 bases, with 15 bases between them. The CDR3 DNA is TGTGCCAGCAGTTTGGGTACGGTCGGCATCACTGAAGCTTTCTTT. Encoded protein: CASSLGTVGITEAFF.

The chain uses TRBV29-1 and TRBJ1-1, with D perhaps TRBD1 (6 bases). The germline V gene encodes CDR1 SQVTM and CDR2 ANQGSEA. This CDR3 is 13 amino acids long. Deletions cut 2 bases from V and 5 bases from J, with 12 bases between. The CDR3 DNA reads TGCAGCGTTGAAAAAGGGGGTGGAACTGAAGCTTTCTTT. Its translation is CSVEKGGGTEAFF.

This clonotype has a handful of counts. The chain recombines TRBV20-1 with TRBJ1-2, with D tentatively TRBD1 (6 bases). CDR1 is DFQATT and CDR2 is SNEGSKA in the germline V gene (reference sequence). CDR3 size: 9 residues. V lost 6 bases and J lost 7, with 6 bases in between. This CDR3 reads CSATGGYTF. CDR3 sequence (DNA): TGCAGTGCGACAGGTGGCTACACCTTC.

The gene calls are TRBV28 and TRBJ2-2; 10 bases align to TRBD2. J gave up 7 bases and V 5 bases, and 13 bases lay outside the gene matches. Germline V gives CDR1 MDHEN, CDR2 SYDVKM. The CDR3 runs to 17 residues. CDR3 nucleotide sequence: TGTGCCAGCAGTCCTACTAGCGGGGTTAACTGGGGCGGGGAGCTGTTTTTT. It yields the protein CASSPTSGVNWGGELFF.

This clonotype occurred many times. For the CDR3, the DNA is TGTGCCTGGAGTGTGGGTATGGGGGAAAAACTGTTTTTT. It specifies CAWSVGMGEKLFF. The J gene is TRBJ1-4, the V gene TRBV30; D is undetermined. The germline gives CDR1 GTSNPN, CDR2 SVGIG (reference sequence). This CDR3 has 13 amino acids. The V gene lost 0 bases and the J gene lost 8 bases, with 10 bases spanning the gap.

This clonotype was observed many times. The V call is TRBV28, the J call TRBJ2-7, with 12 bases fitting TRBD1. Per germline, CDR1 MDHEN and CDR2 SYDVKM. The CDR3 is 14 amino acids. The junction had 1 base not matched to a gene; V was cut back by 2 bases and J by 5 bases. CDR3 in DNA: TGTGCCAGCAGTTTAGGGACAGGGGGCAACGAGCAGTACTTC. Its protein is CASSLGTGGNEQYF.

The chain has TRBV6-1 and TRBJ1-1; D might be TRBD1 (5 bases). The CDR3 covers 13 residues. Trimming pared 3 bases from V and 5 bases from J, leaving 10 bases between. CDR1 is MNHNS, CDR2 SASEGT, per germline. CDR3 in amino acids: CASSEGGMTEAFF. Written as DNA, the CDR3 is TGTGCCAGCAGTGAGGGGGGGATGACTGAAGCTTTCTTT.